These T cell receptor beta chains were read from a single sample in a study of beta chain features in type 1 diabetes. The repertoire was sequenced with immunoSEQ multiplex PCR; TCRdb's copy has only in-frame clones and lacks some. The sample has about 240,000 clones; 11% to 15% are singletons. Sequencing was performed on naive CD4+ T cells from blood. Source of these receptors: a man aged 25 to 40 with type 1 diabetes. Each CDR3 is given with its conserved first and last residue. A D gene is named only where the DNA matches it firmly. A clone size is listed for some rows: how often the clone was seen (once, few, many), or a class if it is expanded.

>TRBJ2-1|few|TRBD2|TRBV30
CAYVSGSSYNEQFF
TGTGCCTACGTCAGCGGGAGCTCCTACAATGAGCAGTTCTTC
>TRBJ1-4|.|.|TRBV19
CASSTEIRGTNEKLFF
TGTGCCAGTAGTACCGAGATCAGGGGAACTAATGAAAAACTGTTTTTT
>TRBJ1-2|few|.|TRBV28
CASSLLMFDSRNYGYTF
TGTGCCAGCAGTTTACTTATGTTTGACAGTCGTAACTATGGCTACACCTTC
>TRBJ2-3|few|TRBD2|TRBV5-1
CASSFGGSRADTQYF
TGCGCCAGCAGCTTCGGCGGGAGTCGGGCAGATACGCAGTATTTT
>TRBJ2-1|.|TRBD2|TRBV30
CAWRRGGRPYNEQFF
TGTGCCTGGAGGCGCGGGGGGCGACCCTACAATGAGCAGTTCTTC
>TRBJ2-2|once|TRBD2|TRBV5-1
CASSSRLAGTNTGELFF
TGCGCCAGCAGCTCCCGACTAGCGGGTACGAACACCGGGGAGCTGTTTTTT
>TRBJ2-2|.|TRBD2|TRBV5-4
CASEGLAGGTGELFF
TGTGCCAGCGAGGGACTAGCGGGAGGTACCGGGGAGCTGTTTTTT
>TRBJ1-5|few|TRBD1|TRBV30
CAWSRTTTGTGGNQPQHF
TGTGCCTGGAGTCGGACAACAACCGGGACAGGGGGCAATCAGCCCCAGCATTTT
>TRBJ2-1|.|.|TRBV5-1
CASSLGVNNEQFF
TGCGCCAGCAGCTTGGGAGTAAACAATGAGCAGTTCTTC
>TRBJ2-3|few|.|TRBV9
CASSVGAGQGTDTQYF
TGTGCCAGCAGCGTAGGAGCAGGGCAGGGCACAGATACGCAGTATTTT
>TRBJ1-1|few|TRBD1|TRBV6-6
CASSYQQGATEAFF
TGTGCCAGCAGTTACCAACAGGGGGCCACTGAAGCTTTCTTT
>TRBJ2-7|.|TRBD2|TRBV7-2
CASSSSGSQEQYF
TGTGCCAGCAGCTCCAGCGGGAGTCAAGAGCAGTACTTC
>TRBJ1-6|few|TRBD1|TRBV5-4
CASSPNSATGLGSPLHF
TGTGCCAGCAGCCCGAACTCCGCGACAGGGTTGGGTTCACCCCTCCACTTT
>TRBJ1-1|.|.|TRBV6-5
CASSLAQVNTEAFF
TGTGCCAGCAGTCTTGCACAGGTGAACACTGAAGCTTTCTTT
>TRBJ1-2|few|.|TRBV28
CASSAGVYGYTF
TGTGCCAGCAGCGCAGGGGTTTATGGCTACACCTTC
>TRBJ2-3|few|TRBD2|TRBV19
CASSSWGGPTDTQYF
TGTGCCAGCTCCTCGTGGGGAGGGCCTACAGATACGCAGTATTTT
>TRBJ1-4|few|.|TRBV9
CASSVVDSGKLFF
TGTGCCAGCAGCGTGGTAGACAGTGGGAAACTGTTTTTT
>TRBJ2-3|few|TRBD2|TRBV25-1
CASSVGTSPADTQYF
TGTGCCAGCAGTGTCGGGACTAGCCCCGCAGATACGCAGTATTTT
>TRBJ2-7|few|TRBD2|TRBV11-3
CASSLRGDYEQYF
TGTGCCAGCAGCTTGCGGGGGGACTACGAGCAGTACTTC
>TRBJ1-1|.|.|TRBV25-1
CASRREAEAFF
TGTGCCAGCAGACGAGAGGCTGAAGCTTTCTTT
>TRBJ2-6|few|.|TRBV11-2
CASSAPLWSGANVLTF
TGTGCCAGCAGCGCGCCTCTATGGTCTGGGGCCAACGTCCTGACTTTC
>TRBJ1-3|few|.|TRBV7-9
CASSSGGSSGNTIYF
TGTGCCAGCAGCTCTGGCGGAAGCTCTGGAAACACCATATATTTT
>TRBJ2-1|.|TRBD1|TRBV19
CATFHRGRNEQFF
TGTGCCACTTTTCACAGGGGGCGCAATGAGCAGTTCTTC
>TRBJ2-7|few|TRBD2|TRBV2
CASRGTSGRPEQYF
TGTGCCAGCAGGGGGACTAGCGGGAGGCCCGAGCAGTACTTC
>TRBJ2-6|.|.|TRBV7-9
CASSSGHSGANVLTF
TGTGCCAGCAGCTCGGGACACTCTGGGGCCAACGTCCTGACTTTC
>TRBJ1-4|few|.|TRBV6-6
CASSRGTSNEKLFF
TGTGCCAGCAGTCGGGGGACCTCTAATGAAAAACTGTTTTTT
>TRBJ2-1|few|TRBD2|TRBV27
CASSFLREANEQFF
TGTGCCAGCAGTTTCTTGCGGGAGGCCAATGAGCAGTTCTTC
>TRBJ2-3|.|.|TRBV30
CAWSRGDTQYF
TGTGCCTGGAGTAGGGGAGATACGCAGTATTTT
>TRBJ2-5|.|TRBD2|TRBV7-9
CAIAGVETQYF
TGTGCCATCGCGGGGGTGGAGACCCAGTACTTC
>TRBJ2-1|.|.|TRBV6-5
CASSPGPGWRFF
TGTGCCAGCAGCCCCGGTCCAGGGTGGCGGTTCTTC
>TRBJ2-5|.|TRBD2|TRBV5-1
CASSLEASGRARETQYF
TGCGCCAGCAGCTTGGAGGCTAGCGGGAGGGCCCGGGAGACCCAGTACTTC
>TRBJ2-2|few|TRBD2|TRBV29-1
CSVPGTSGSIPGELFF
TGCAGCGTACCGGGGACTAGCGGGAGTATCCCCGGGGAGCTGTTTTTT
>TRBJ2-5|.|.|TRBV5-1
CASSKGGGLRETQYF
TGCGCCAGCAGCAAGGGGGGGGGTCTCCGAGAGACCCAGTACTTC
>TRBJ1-3|.|TRBD1|TRBV15
CATTRDRVEDGNTIYF
TGTGCCACCACCCGGGACAGGGTGGAGGATGGAAACACCATATATTTT
>TRBJ2-7|.|TRBD2|TRBV7-9
CASSRQPGLAGGPGYEQYF
TGTGCCAGCAGCCGACAACCCGGACTAGCGGGAGGGCCTGGGTACGAGCAGTACTTC
>TRBJ1-4|.|.|TRBV30
CAWRPPTGSGATNEKLFF
TGTGCCTGGAGACCCCCAACAGGGAGTGGGGCAACTAATGAAAAACTGTTTTTT
>TRBJ2-1|few|TRBD1|TRBV29-1
CSVSPGQGFDEQFF
TGCAGCGTCTCGCCGGGACAGGGGTTCGATGAGCAGTTCTTC
>TRBJ1-2|few|.|TRBV4-1
CASSQGHSLSNYGYTF
TGCGCCAGCAGCCAAGGGCACAGCTTATCTAACTATGGCTACACCTTC
>TRBJ1-2|few|TRBD1|TRBV5-1
CASSEGQAIYGYTF
TGCGCCAGCAGCGAGGGACAGGCAATCTATGGCTACACCTTC
>TRBJ2-3|few|.|TRBV30
CAWSVGDTQDTQYF
TGTGCCTGGAGTGTAGGGGACACCCAAGATACGCAGTATTTT
>TRBJ2-3|few|TRBD2|TRBV6-6
CASSYSGGAVGDTQYF
TGTGCCAGCAGTTATAGCGGGGGGGCCGTTGGAGATACGCAGTATTTT
>TRBJ2-7|few|.|TRBV21-1
CASSAQDRGFCEQYF
TGTGCCAGCAGCGCGCAGGATAGGGGGTTTTGCGAGCAGTACTTC